Shown below are 23 T cell receptor beta chains from a single sample sequenced in a study of T cell responses to AZD1222 COVID-19 vaccine. Method: immunoSEQ multiplex PCR; TCRdb's copy keeps in-frame clones and lacks some. Here the sample spans 150,000 to 200,000 clones, around 89% being singletons. The sample consisted of peripheral blood, taken 28 days after the second AZD1222 dose. All receptors come from an adult who received the AZD1222 COVID-19 vaccine.

As DNA, the CDR3 is TGTGCCAGCAGCCAATTAAGTTCCGGGACAACCTACGAGCAGTACTTC. Translated: CASSQLSSGTTYEQYF. The J gene is TRBJ2-7, the V gene TRBV16, with D possibly TRBD1 on 6 matching bases. This CDR3 is built from 16 residues. Between the trimmed V and J ends, which lost 1 base and 2 bases, there was a span of 15 bases. Germline values: CDR1 KGHSY, CDR2 FQNENV.

This chain joins TRBV28 and TRBJ2-7; no definite D call. Deletions cut 6 bases from V and 5 bases from J, with 11 bases between. There are 12 residues in the CDR3. The germline gives CDR1 MDHEN, CDR2 SYDVKM. CDR3 in amino acids: CASRGIRNEQYF. The CDR3 region has the DNA TGTGCCAGCAGGGGAATCCGGAACGAGCAGTACTTC.

This clone was found a few times. The rearrangement links TRBV9 to TRBJ2-1, with D perhaps TRBD1 or TRBD2 (5 bases each). The CDR3 spans 14 residues. The germline V and J ends were trimmed by 5 bases and 9 bases, with 18 bases remaining between them. The germline V gene has CDR1 SGDLS and CDR2 YYNGEE. DNA of the CDR3: TGTGCCAGCAGTGGGGGAATCGGAGGATCTGAGCAGTTCTTC. It specifies CASSGGIGGSEQFF. Based on the CDR3 plus reference TRBV9 and TRBJ2-1, the full variable domain is DSGVTQTPKHLITATGQRVTLRCSPRSGDLSVYWYQQSLDQGLQFLIQYYNGEERAKGNILERFSAQQFPDLHSELNLSSLELGDSALYFCASSGGIGGSEQFFGPGTRLTVL.

The rearrangement uses TRBV6-5 and TRBJ2-1, with D unresolved. CDR1 is MNHEY and CDR2 is SVGAGI in the germline V gene. Trimming pared 0 bases from V and 9 bases from J, leaving 9 bases between. This CDR3 contains 13 residues. The CDR3: CASSYSLGSEQFF. The CDR3 DNA is TGTGCCAGCAGTTACTCGTTAGGCAGTGAGCAGTTCTTC.

This CDR3 is CASTGRAQETQYF. DNA for the CDR3: TGCGCCAGCACTGGCAGGGCCCAAGAGACCCAGTACTTC. The genes are TRBV5-1 and TRBJ2-5; maybe TRBD1 (5 bases). The CDR3 loop spans 13 amino acids. Germline lookup yields CDR1 SGHRS and CDR2 YFSETQ. V was pared by 6 bases and J by 1 base, with 10 bases between.

This clone showed up just once. This chain uses TRBV30 with TRBJ2-1; perhaps TRBD1 as D (6 bases). Germline V CDR1 and CDR2: GTSNPN, SVGIG (reference sequence). The CDR3 sequence is 13 residues long. V gave up 3 bases and J gave up 8 bases, with 14 bases separating them. The CDR3 reads CAWSPATGDEQFF. DNA for the CDR3: TGTGCCTGGAGCCCCGCGACAGGTGATGAGCAGTTCTTC.

This clone was picked up one time. The CDR3 is CASSTRTGGYEQYF. The CDR3 nucleotides are TGTGCCAGCAGTACCCGGACAGGGGGCTACGAGCAGTACTTC. The rearrangement uses TRBV6-2 or TRBV6-3 and TRBJ2-7, with 10 nucleotides matching TRBD1. Germline CDR1 reads MNHEY; CDR2 reads SVGEGT. This CDR3 contains 14 residues. V gave up 5 bases and J gave up 3 bases; unmatched junction bases: 4.

The chain uses TRBV19 and TRBJ2-5; 8 bases map to TRBD1. From germline, CDR1 is LNHDA and CDR2 SQIVND (reference sequence). CDR3 length equals 14 residues. Trimming at V came to 7 bases and at J to 5 bases, leaving 9 bases not matched to a gene. The CDR3 region has the DNA TGTGCCAGTACCCCTTCAGGGGGCTGGGAGACCCAGTACTTC. Translation: CASTPSGGWETQYF.

The V gene is TRBV9, the J gene TRBJ2-1; possibly TRBD1 or TRBD2 for D (5 bases each). This CDR3 has 16 amino acids. V lost 4 bases and J lost 0, with 14 bases in between. Germline assignment: CDR1 SGDLS and CDR2 YYNGEE. DNA of the CDR3: TGTGCCAGCAGCCGGAGGCCAGGGTCCTCCTACAATGAGCAGTTCTTC. Its protein product is CASSRRPGSSYNEQFF.

V is TRBV28 and J is TRBJ1-2, with no clear D. Between the trimmed V and J ends, which lost 5 bases and 4 bases, there was a span of 14 bases. The germline gives CDR1 MDHEN, CDR2 SYDVKM. The CDR3 sequence is 14 residues long. The CDR3 is CASSKTGSGYGYTF. The CDR3 DNA reads as TGTGCCAGCAGTAAAACCGGGAGTGGCTATGGCTACACCTTC.

J is TRBJ2-1 and V is TRBV7-3; 16 nucleotides line up with TRBD2. Germline loops: CDR1 SGHTA, CDR2 FQGTGA. The ends lost 5 bases at V and 7 bases at J; junction bases unmatched: 5. CDR3 length: 16 residues. This CDR3 reads CASSQGLAGGLNEQFF. In DNA form, the CDR3 reads TGTGCCAGCAGCCAGGGACTAGCGGGAGGGCTGAATGAGCAGTTCTTC. Full variable domain (outside the CDR3, taken from reference TRBV7-3 and TRBJ2-1): GAGVSQTPSNKVTEKGKYVELRCDPISGHTALYWYRQSLGQGPEFLIYFQGTGAADDSGLPNDRFFAVRPEGSVSTLKIQRTERGDSAVYLCASSQGLAGGLNEQFFGPGTRLTVL.

This rearrangement joins TRBV18 to TRBJ2-3, with TRBD1 matching over 8 bases. The germline CDR1 and CDR2 sequences are KGHSH and LQKENI. Trimming took 3 bases from V and 2 from J; bases not matched to a gene: 7. The CDR3 is made up of 16 amino acids. The CDR3 coding sequence is TGTGCCAGCTCACCTGTTTCGGGACAGGCCACAGATACGCAGTATTTT. Its translation is CASSPVSGQATDTQYF.

A few counts support this clone. The J gene is TRBJ1-6, the V gene TRBV7-9; 7 nucleotides match TRBD1. The CDR3 sequence is 13 residues long. V was pared by 5 bases and J by 9 bases, with 4 bases of the junction left unmatched. In germline, CDR1 is SEHNR, CDR2 FQNEAQ (reference sequence). CDR3 protein: CASSLQGSSPLHF. The CDR3 region has the DNA TGTGCCAGCAGCCTACAGGGGTCTTCACCCCTCCACTTT.

This chain joins TRBV24-1 and TRBJ2-7; 8 bases line up with TRBD2. The CDR3 consists of 16 residues. The V segment lost 2 bases and the J segment 5 bases; nucleotides outside the gene matches: 10. Per germline, CDR1 KGHDR and CDR2 SFDVKD. CDR3 loop: CATSDSQLAAEDEQYF. CDR3 bases: TGTGCCACCAGTGATTCCCAACTAGCGGCCGAGGACGAGCAGTACTTC.

The rearrangement links TRBV28 to TRBJ2-7; D ambiguous. Trimming pared 3 bases from V and 7 bases from J, leaving 10 bases between. Germline V gene sequence: CDR1 MDHEN, CDR2 SYDVKM. This CDR3 comprises 12 residues. The CDR3 nucleotides are TGTGCCAGCAGTTTTTCATTATGGGAGCAGTACTTC. The encoded protein is CASSFSLWEQYF.

The chain has TRBV7-9 and TRBJ2-1, with 11 bases that match TRBD2. The CDR3 is made up of 16 amino acids. V shed 5 bases, J shed 8 bases, and the junction held 11 bases outside the gene matches. Germline-derived CDR1 and CDR2 are SEHNR and FQNEAQ (reference sequence). CDR3 protein: CASSTLAGGPGDEQFF. CDR3 nucleotide sequence: TGTGCCAGCAGCACCTTAGCGGGAGGGCCAGGTGATGAGCAGTTCTTC.

J is TRBJ1-5 and V is TRBV6-5; 8 nucleotides line up with TRBD1. Germline CDR1 and CDR2: MNHEY and SVGAGI. Trimming removed 8 bases from V and 7 bases from J; junction bases left unmatched: 4. This CDR3 is built from 12 residues. The CDR3, as DNA: TGTGCCAGCTCAGCAGGGGGCCAGCCCCAGCATTTT. Translation gives CASSAGGQPQHF.

The V call is TRBV9, the J call TRBJ1-6; TRBD1 is a possible D gene (5 bases). The CDR3 spans 16 residues. V lost 4 bases, J lost 5 bases, and 16 bases lay in between. Germline V CDR1 and CDR2: SGDLS, YYNGEE. Written as DNA, the CDR3 is TGTGCCAGCAGCCCACGGGTCCGAGGGGATAATTCACCCCTCCACTTT. Amino acid sequence: CASSPRVRGDNSPLHF. The whole variable domain, remainder taken from reference TRBV9 and TRBJ1-6, is DSGVTQTPKHLITATGQRVTLRCSPRSGDLSVYWYQQSLDQGLQFLIQYYNGEERAKGNILERFSAQQFPDLHSELNLSSLELGDSALYFCASSPRVRGDNSPLHFGNGTRLTVT.

The chain carries TRBV7-2 and TRBJ2-7, with 13 bases fitting TRBD2. The germline V gene encodes CDR1 SGHTA and CDR2 FQGNSA. The V segment lost 5 bases and the J segment 9 bases; nucleotides outside the gene matches: 13. The CDR3 has 16 amino acids. CDR3: CASSLKSGTSGTGQYF. The CDR3 nucleotides read TGTGCCAGCAGCCTCAAATCCGGGACTAGCGGGACTGGGCAGTACTTC.

This chain links TRBV19 with TRBJ1-1, with a tentative D call TRBD1 (5 bases). CDR3 length: 14 residues. In germline, CDR1 is LNHDA, CDR2 SQIVND (reference sequence). Trimming shortened V by 9 bases and J by 2 bases, and 16 bases separated the two germline ends. Here the CDR3 DNA reads TGTGCCAGCAAATTACCCGGGGCCAACACTGAAGCTTTCTTT. It encodes CASKLPGANTEAFF.

CDR3 protein: CASSQAAGTSGSNEQFF. As DNA, the CDR3 is TGCGCCAGCAGCCAAGCAGCCGGGACTAGCGGGAGCAATGAGCAGTTCTTC. The chain employs TRBV4-3 and TRBJ2-1; TRBD2 matches 14 bases. The germline CDR1 and CDR2 sequences are LGHNA and YSLEER. The V segment lost 1 base and the J segment 6 bases; nucleotides outside the gene matches: 5. The CDR3 extends over 17 amino acids.

This clone was seen just once. The rearrangement links TRBV5-1 to TRBJ2-5; no clear D gene. Germline V gives CDR1 SGHRS, CDR2 YFSETQ. CDR3 length equals 11 residues. V gave up 4 bases and J gave up 7 bases, with 8 bases separating them. DNA for the CDR3: TGCGCCAGCAGCGAGGATCGGACCCAGTACTTC. Amino acid sequence: CASSEDRTQYF.

The genes are TRBV18 and TRBJ1-1; D not certain. CDR3 size: 14 residues. The V gene lost 2 bases and the J gene lost 4 bases, with 11 bases spanning the gap. The V gene's germline CDR1 is KGHSH and CDR2 LQKENI. CDR3 in amino acids: CASSPEEGSTEAFF. The CDR3 bases are TGTGCCAGCTCACCAGAAGAGGGAAGCACTGAAGCTTTCTTT. The whole variable domain, filled in from reference TRBV18 and TRBJ1-1, reads NAGVMQNPRHLVRRRGQEARLRCSPMKGHSHVYWYRQLPEEGLKFMVYLQKENIIDESGMPKERFSAEFPKEGPSILRIQQVVRGDSAAYFCASSPEEGSTEAFFGQGTRLTVV.